A single sample is the source of the 30 T cell receptor beta chains below, sequenced in a study of T cells after yellow fever vaccination. TCRdb reprocessed the 5' RACE reads with MiXCR, giving one entry per CDR3 protein. Among 95,000 to 150,000 distinct CDR3 sequences, nearly 15% were seen once, and the ten largest hold approximately 39%. The starting material was CD8+ T cells sorted from PBMCs, obtained 5 days after the yellow fever booster vaccination. These receptors were collected from a man between 18 and 29 years old who received the YFV17D yellow fever vaccine.

In this sample, this clonotype turned up a few times. V and J are TRBV5-1 and TRBJ2-7; 7 positions match TRBD1. V was pared by 3 bases and J by 4 bases, with 4 bases of the junction left unmatched. Germline V gene lookup returns CDR1 SGHRS and CDR2 YFSETQ. The CDR3 is 13 amino acids. CDR3 region: CASSWDRKYEQYF. The CDR3 DNA reads TGCGCCAGCAGCTGGGACAGAAAGTACGAGCAGTACTTC.

This clonotype came up a few times. The chain joins TRBV29-1 to TRBJ2-3; a weak D match, TRBD2 (6 bases). The ends were cut back, 0 bases at V and 1 base at J, with 11 bases in the middle. This CDR3 contains 15 residues. Per the germline V gene, CDR1 is SQVTM and CDR2 is ANQGSEA. CDR3 nucleotides: TGCAGCGTTGAAGATCGGAAGCGGGGCACAGATACGCAGTATTTT. The encoded protein is CSVEDRKRGTDTQYF.

This clonotype was counted only a few times. This sequence joins TRBV9 and TRBJ2-2; 10 bases align to TRBD2. V shed 8 bases, J shed 3 bases, and the junction held 4 bases outside the gene matches. The CDR3 runs to 14 residues. The germline V gene encodes CDR1 SGDLS and CDR2 YYNGEE. The DNA of the CDR3 is TGTGCCAGAGCGGGGGGGCCGGACACCGGGGAGCTGTTTTTT. It yields the protein CARAGGPDTGELFF.

This clonotype was found a few times. This sequence joins TRBV4-2 and TRBJ1-4; no definite D call. V lost 1 base and J 8 bases, leaving 14 bases between the germline ends. The CDR3 consists of 15 residues. Germline V gives CDR1 LGHNA, CDR2 YNFKEQ. CDR3 DNA: TGTGCCAGCAGCCAAGGGGAAGGTTTGGAAGAAAAACTGTTTTTT. Its protein product is CASSQGEGLEEKLFF.

As DNA, the CDR3 is TGCGCCAGCAGCCAAGATCTCACGGCGAACACTGAAGCTTTCTTT. Translating it yields CASSQDLTANTEAFF. V and J are TRBV4-3 and TRBJ1-1; D uncertain. CDR3 size: 15 residues. V gave up 0 bases and J gave up 1 base, with 9 bases separating them. Germline loops: CDR1 LGHNA, CDR2 YSLEER.

This chain connects TRBV12-5 to TRBJ2-5; D possibly corresponds to TRBD2 (6 bases). CDR1 and CDR2 from the germline V gene are LGHNT and FRNRAP. The V end lost 0 bases, the J end lost 1 base, and 9 bases lay between the germline ends. The CDR3 length is 15 residues. Here the CDR3 reads CASGLVLAPQETQYF. The CDR3 bases are TGTGCTAGTGGTTTGGTACTAGCACCCCAAGAGACCCAGTACTTC.

This clonotype turned up a few times. The rearrangement uses TRBV20-1 and TRBJ1-2; 9 nucleotides match TRBD1. The CDR3 runs to 14 residues. Germline CDR1 reads DFQATT; CDR2 reads SNEGSKA (reference sequence). The junction had 4 bases not matched to a gene; V was cut back by 1 base and J by 4 bases. This chain's CDR3 is CSARGQGGVYGYTF. CDR3 DNA: TGCAGTGCTAGAGGACAGGGGGGGGTCTATGGCTACACCTTC.

This chain uses TRBV4-3 with TRBJ1-1; possibly TRBD1 for D (5 bases). V lost 4 bases to trimming and J lost 0 bases, with 12 bases between them. CDR3 length: 15 residues. From germline, CDR1 is LGHNA and CDR2 YSLEER. In nucleotides, the CDR3 is TGCGCCAGCAGCCCCTTCGCAGGGATGAACACTGAAGCTTTCTTT. Encoded protein: CASSPFAGMNTEAFF.

The V call is TRBV5-4, the J call TRBJ1-1; D is ambiguous. The CDR3 totals 14 residues. Trimming removed 0 bases at V and 3 bases at J, with 9 bases between. CDR1 is SGHNT and CDR2 is YYREEE in the germline V gene (reference sequence). The CDR3 coding sequence is TGTGCCAGCAGCTTGGAAACAGCAGACACTGAAGCTTTCTTT. Protein sequence: CASSLETADTEAFF.

The chain links TRBV6-2 or TRBV6-3 to TRBJ2-1; possible D gene TRBD1, 5 bases. The germline V gene encodes CDR1 MNHEY and CDR2 SVGEGT. V was cut by 2 bases and J by 0 bases, with 5 bases left in between. The CDR3 spans 14 residues. This chain's CDR3 is CASSYQGSYNEQFF. The DNA for the CDR3 is TGTGCCAGCAGTTACCAGGGCTCCTACAATGAGCAGTTCTTC.

The sample holds a few counts of this clonotype. The rearrangement joins TRBV30 to TRBJ2-3; possible D gene TRBD1, 5 bases. The germline V gene has CDR1 GTSNPN and CDR2 SVGIG (reference sequence). The CDR3 loop spans 13 amino acids. V lost 3 bases to trimming and J lost 9 bases, with 16 bases between them. CDR3 residues: CAWSPGKYGTQYF. In nucleotides, the CDR3 is TGTGCCTGGAGCCCAGGGAAATATGGGACGCAGTATTTT. The full variable domain, rest sourced from reference TRBV30 and TRBJ2-3, is SQTIHQWPATLVQPVGSPLSLECTVEGTSNPNLYWYRQAAGRGLQLLFYSVGIGQISSEVPQNLSASRPQDRQFILSSKKLLLSDSGFYLCAWSPGKYGTQYFGPGTRLTVL.

The V gene is TRBV27, the J gene TRBJ2-5; 9 bases fit TRBD1. J gave up 2 bases and V 4 bases, and 8 bases lay outside the gene matches. The CDR3 is 16 residues long. Per germline, CDR1 MNHEY and CDR2 SMNVEV (reference sequence). CDR3 nucleotides: TGTGCCAGCAGTTCCCACAGGGGGCTTTGGCAAGAGACCCAGTACTTC. This sequence encodes CASSSHRGLWQETQYF.

This clonotype was observed a handful of times. This sequence joins TRBV7-8 and TRBJ1-1, with D hard to call. Per germline, CDR1 SGHVS and CDR2 FQNEAQ. Trimming stripped 4 bases from V and 3 bases from J, with 6 bases between. This CDR3 spans 12 amino acids. The CDR3 DNA sequence: TGTGCCAGCAGCTCCCATTACACTGAAGCTTTCTTT. It specifies CASSSHYTEAFF.

The chain combines TRBV5-1 with TRBJ2-7, with a possible D match to TRBD1 (5 bases). Germline CDR1 is SGHRS and CDR2 is YFSETQ. The CDR3 consists of 13 residues. With 1 base removed from V and 6 bases from J, the gap between germline ends came to 11 bases. In DNA, the CDR3 is TGCGCCAGCAGCTTGACCTCAGGGCGCGAGCAGTACTTC. It encodes CASSLTSGREQYF.

This sequence joins TRBV6-2 or TRBV6-3 and TRBJ1-5; D not resolved. Trimming stripped 6 bases from V and 2 bases from J, with 14 bases between. The CDR3 extends over 15 amino acids. Germline CDR1 and CDR2: MNHEY and SVGEGT. The CDR3 is CASRTRGLGNQPQHF. Here the CDR3 DNA reads TGTGCCAGCAGGACCAGAGGTTTGGGCAATCAGCCCCAGCATTTT.

This clonotype was observed a handful of times. The rearrangement links TRBV5-6 to TRBJ2-1; D is ambiguous. V lost 2 bases to trimming and J lost 7 bases, with 7 bases between them. This CDR3 spans 12 amino acids. CDR1 SGHDT and CDR2 YYEEEE come from the germline V gene. CDR3 region: CASSFRWNEQFF. The CDR3 region has the DNA TGTGCCAGCAGCTTTCGGTGGAATGAGCAGTTCTTC.

This clonotype was seen a few times. The rearrangement links TRBV4-2 to TRBJ2-1; D unclear. The CDR3 is made up of 14 amino acids. Trimming cost V 2 bases and J 3 bases, with 8 bases left between them. Germline V gives CDR1 LGHNA, CDR2 YNFKEQ. This chain's CDR3 is CASSQPLDYNEQFF. The CDR3 DNA reads as TGTGCCAGCAGCCAACCTCTAGACTACAATGAGCAGTTCTTC.

This clonotype was seen only a few times. V and J are TRBV12-5 and TRBJ1-2; 8 nucleotides line up with TRBD1. Trimming cost V 2 bases and J 3 bases; bases outside gene matches: 14. The CDR3 is 18 amino acids. Per germline, CDR1 LGHNT and CDR2 FRNRAP. The CDR3 spells CASGLPPIPGQVDYGYTF. CDR3 in DNA: TGTGCTAGTGGTTTGCCACCTATACCGGGACAGGTCGACTATGGCTACACCTTC.

The rearrangement joins TRBV12-3 or TRBV12-4 to TRBJ1-5; unclear D gene. The V gene lost 0 bases and the J gene lost 4 bases, with 16 bases spanning the gap. The CDR3 consists of 17 residues. CDR3: CASSLARLTGGNQPQHF. The CDR3 coding sequence is TGTGCCAGCAGTTTAGCGCGATTGACCGGAGGGAATCAGCCCCAGCATTTT.

The DNA of the CDR3 is TGTGCCAGCAGTTACCTCCAGGTGGGGAACACTGAAGCTTTCTTT. Amino acid sequence: CASSYLQVGNTEAFF. V gene TRBV6-6 combines with J gene TRBJ1-1; unclear D gene. The germline V and J ends were trimmed by 2 bases and 1 base, with 11 bases remaining between them. The CDR3 length is 15 residues. Germline CDR1 is MNHNY and CDR2 is SVGAGI (reference sequence).

The sample holds a few counts of this clonotype. The chain uses TRBV19 and TRBJ2-2, with 7 bases aligning to TRBD2. CDR3 length: 14 residues. After removal of 3 bases from V and 6 bases from J, the junction contained 4 bases not matched to a gene. CDR1 and CDR2 (germline): LNHDA, SQIVND (reference sequence). CDR3 region: CASSIRGVAGELFF. Here the CDR3 DNA reads TGTGCCAGTAGTATCCGGGGGGTAGCCGGGGAGCTGTTTTTT.

This clonotype was seen at least ten times. The rearrangement joins TRBV5-5 to TRBJ2-2; no definite D call. The V gene lost 0 bases and the J gene lost 4 bases, with 10 bases spanning the gap. The CDR3 is 15 residues long. Germline-derived CDR1 and CDR2 are SGHKS and YYEKEE (reference sequence). CDR3 DNA sequence: TGTGCCAGCAGCTTGGCCCCAGATGGCACCGGGGAGCTGTTTTTT. This codes for CASSLAPDGTGELFF.

The V call is TRBV2, the J call TRBJ2-3; possible D gene TRBD1, 6 bases. V gave up 4 bases and J gave up 0 bases, with 14 bases separating them. CDR3 length equals 16 residues. Germline-derived CDR1 and CDR2 are SNHLY and FYNNEI. Here the CDR3 reads CASSVVGTPSTDTQYF. The CDR3 bases are TGTGCCAGCAGTGTAGTCGGGACACCTAGCACAGATACGCAGTATTTT.

There are a few counts of this clonotype. The chain links TRBV2 to TRBJ2-1; 9 nucleotides line up with TRBD2. Germline-derived CDR1 and CDR2 are SNHLY and FYNNEI. Trimming at V came to 6 bases and at J to 4 bases, leaving 13 bases not matched to a gene. CDR3 length: 17 amino acids. CDR3 sequence: CASSQTPGGGVYNEQFF. Here the CDR3 DNA reads TGTGCCAGCAGCCAAACCCCTGGCGGGGGGGTATACAATGAGCAGTTCTTC.

A few counts support this clonotype. V is TRBV4-3 and J is TRBJ2-2; TRBD1 matches 7 bases. After removal of 0 bases from V and 3 bases from J, the junction contained 10 bases not matched to a gene. The CDR3 is 18 residues long. CDR1 and CDR2 (germline): LGHNA, YSLEER. The CDR3 DNA sequence: TGCGCCAGCAGCCAAGATGAGGGGGCTGGATTGGACACCGGGGAGCTGTTTTTT. Its protein product is CASSQDEGAGLDTGELFF.

The chain couples TRBV6-2 or TRBV6-3 to TRBJ2-2; D not resolved. The CDR3 is 13 residues long. Per germline, CDR1 MNHEY and CDR2 SVGEGT. V was shortened by 7 bases and J by 7 bases, with 13 bases between the two germline ends. The DNA for the CDR3 is TGTGCCAGCAAGTCAGCTGGAAGCGGGGAGCTGTTTTTT. This translates into CASKSAGSGELFF.

This clonotype was picked up many times. CDR3 in amino acids: CASSVGETQYF. The CDR3 DNA sequence: TGTGCCAGCAGTGTGGGTGAGACCCAGTACTTC. The rearrangement uses TRBV25-1 and TRBJ2-5; D gene unclear. The V end was cut by 4 bases, the J end by 5 bases, with 5 bases between. The CDR3 extends over 11 amino acids. Germline assignment: CDR1 MGHDK and CDR2 SYGVNS.

The sample holds a few counts of this clonotype. The J gene is TRBJ2-7, the V gene TRBV7-2; TRBD2 aligns across 7 bases. V shed 3 bases, J shed 4 bases, and the junction held 15 bases outside the gene matches. The CDR3 runs to 17 residues. CDR1 and CDR2 from the germline V gene are SGHTA and FQGNSA. The CDR3 DNA sequence: TGTGCCAGCAGCTTTGCCCCGGGCGGGGGTCTTCCATACGAGCAGTACTTC. It yields the protein CASSFAPGGGLPYEQYF.

The CDR3 is CASSEDGTSSTDTQYF. CDR3 coding DNA: TGTGCCAGCAGTGAAGATGGGACATCTAGCACAGATACGCAGTATTTT. V and J are TRBV2 and TRBJ2-3; the D gene is possibly TRBD1 (6 bases). This CDR3 is built from 16 residues. Germline values: CDR1 SNHLY, CDR2 FYNNEI. The V and J ends lost 1 base and 0 bases respectively, with 11 bases between them.

This clonotype has just a few counts. The chain combines TRBV6-6 with TRBJ2-3; D perhaps matches TRBD2 (6 bases). Trimming left V 0 bases short and J 4 bases short, with 14 bases between. Germline CDR1 and CDR2: MNHNY and SVGAGI (reference sequence). The CDR3 runs 16 residues. CDR3 coding DNA: TGTGCCAGCAGTTACTCGGGGTTAGGGAGGCCAGATACGCAGTATTTT. Translating gives CASSYSGLGRPDTQYF.